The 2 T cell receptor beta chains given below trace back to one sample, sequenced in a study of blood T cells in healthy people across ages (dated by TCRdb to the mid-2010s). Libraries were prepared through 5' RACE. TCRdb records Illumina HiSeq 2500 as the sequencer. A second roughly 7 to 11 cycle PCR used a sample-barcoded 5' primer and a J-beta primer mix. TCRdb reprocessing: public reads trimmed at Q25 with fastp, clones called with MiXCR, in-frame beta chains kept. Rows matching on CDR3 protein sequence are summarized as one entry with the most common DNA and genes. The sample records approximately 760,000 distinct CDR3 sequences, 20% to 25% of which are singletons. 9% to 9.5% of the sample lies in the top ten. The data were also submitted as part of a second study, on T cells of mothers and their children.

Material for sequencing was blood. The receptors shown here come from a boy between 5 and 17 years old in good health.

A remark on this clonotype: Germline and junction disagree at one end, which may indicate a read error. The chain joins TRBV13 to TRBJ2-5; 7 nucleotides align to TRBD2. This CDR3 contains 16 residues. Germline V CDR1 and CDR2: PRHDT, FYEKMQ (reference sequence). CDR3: CASSHLRAGSYNERFF. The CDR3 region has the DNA TGTGCCAGCAGCCATCTCAGAGCGGGGTCCTACAATGAGCGGTTCTTC.

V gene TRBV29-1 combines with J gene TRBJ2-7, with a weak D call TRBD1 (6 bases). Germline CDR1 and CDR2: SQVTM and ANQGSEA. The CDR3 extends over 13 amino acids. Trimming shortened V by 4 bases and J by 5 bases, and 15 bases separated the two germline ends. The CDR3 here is CSVGVGGADEQYF. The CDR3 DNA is TGCAGCGTTGGGGTAGGGGGTGCGGACGAGCAGTACTTC.